This T cell receptor beta chain was sequenced for a study of blood T cell repertoires in COVID-19 (dated by TCRdb to 2020 to 2022). About the investigation overall: Samples covering the acute and convalescent phases of COVID-19 were provided by collaborators in the United States, Italy and Spain. The material from the prospective study consisted of cDNA or gDNA derived from T cells, B-cell-depleted T cells, or PBMCs. Samples were obtained from the ongoing ImmuneRACE study (first 160 participants) and from about 1,300 subjects provided by 6 global collaborators. Nearly every sample came with metadata listing a de-identified subject ID, COVID-19 status, age in years and sex. The repertoires were released in a freely available public database intended as a resource for research on the immune response to SARS-CoV-2. Subjects who had been exposed to COVID-19, were actively infected with it, or had recovered from it provided the deeply sampled blood TCRbeta repertoires that made up the dataset. Where available, HLA class I and class II types were obtained from metadata supplied by the sample provider rather than from assay-based typing. The paper as a whole reports these results and caveats: The amount of clinical and demographic metadata varied by source and participant and was provided uncurated.

In Seattle, one collaborating source enrolled patients while the infection was active and tracked those patients longitudinally over the course of disease. Collaborating institutions collected whole blood in K2EDTA tubes following their own protocols. Collaborator samples were shipped for TCRbeta analysis as frozen whole blood, isolated PBMCs, or DNA extracted from either sample type. The immunoSEQ Assay, a bias-controlled multiplex PCR, was used to amplify TCRbeta CDR3 regions from genomic DNA. Per the original workflow: Nucleated cell counts per sample were estimated from amplification of reference gene primers within the assay. To quantify the absolute abundance of each unique TCRbeta CDR3 rearrangement, sequence reads were collapsed and filtered. For each sample, productive Simpson clonality was calculated by taking the square root of Simpson's diversity index across productive rearrangements. What TCRdb holds here is the immuneACCESS table cut down to in-frame rearrangements. Part of the clones is not present; checked against another copy, under half of the missing clones reflect an unresolved V gene, and the others are unexplained. V, J and clone size are taken as reported in that table, and D and trimming were inferred from the DNA itself. This sample lists fewer than 600,000 clones; roughly nine tenths were detected once. The ten largest clones take up 0.7% to 1% of the sample.

Notes on this clone: No cognate antigen has been identified for it. No base quality information exists; no much larger clone differs at one position. Within the sample, other DNA sequences also encode this same CDR3.

CDR1 SGHKS and CDR2 YYEKEE were looked up in the germline V gene (reference sequence). Clipping removes 4 bases from V and 2 bases from J, with 6 as the unmatched junction base count. Reading from cysteine to phenylalanine, the CDR3 counts 16 amino acids. The retained sequence is limited to the CDR3, 48 bases, with the frame set at the first base. The material sequenced was peripheral blood. The sequence is built from TRBV5-5 and TRBJ2-5, with TRBD2 matching 12 junction bases. The clonotype originates from a man aged 18 to 30 with COVID-19, enrolled during active disease. The CDR3 protein: CASSPRTSGVQETQYF. The nucleotide sequence is given as TGTGCCAGCAGCCCCAGGACTAGCGGGGTTCAAGAGACCCAGTACTTC.